These 21 T cell receptor beta chains were sequenced from one sample in a study of control samples from healthy donors and cancer patients (dated by TCRdb to the early 2020s). The library was prepared using the immunoSEQ multiplex PCR assay. Entries here come from immuneACCESS through TCRdb and include only in-frame sequences with V and J called. Some clones fail to appear in such tables; in the studies checked, an unresolved V gene covers under half of the shortfall, and the cause of the remainder is unknown. The sample table lists roughly 30,000 clones, about 85% of them with a count of one. About 3.8% of the sample rests with the top ten. Sequenced input: formalin-fixed, paraffin-embedded tissue. The receptors stem from a female donor with melanoma.

This chain connects TRBV27 to TRBJ2-1; tentatively, D is TRBD1 or TRBD2 (5 bases each). CDR3 length equals 14 residues. V was pared by 5 bases and J by 7 bases, with 15 bases between. The germline V gene has CDR1 MNHEY and CDR2 SMNVEV (reference sequence). The chain's CDR3 is CASSLPGRGNEQFF. Written as DNA, the CDR3 is TGTGCCAGCAGTCTGCCGGGACGGGGTAATGAGCAGTTCTTC.

The chain couples TRBV3-1 (or the pseudogene TRBV3-2) to TRBJ1-6; D unresolved. Germline V CDR1 and CDR2: LGHDT, YNNKEL (reference sequence). The CDR3 sequence is 15 residues long. V was shortened by 1 base and J by 7 bases, with 11 bases between the two germline ends. CDR3 nucleotide sequence: TGTGCCAGCAGCCAAGTAGGGTGGGGAAATTCACCCCTCCACTTT. Its translation: CASSQVGWGNSPLHF.

This sequence joins TRBV11-2 and TRBJ2-3; D is undetermined. V dropped 6 bases and J dropped 2 bases, with 9 bases sitting between them. Per the germline V gene, CDR1 is SGHAT and CDR2 is FQNNGV. The CDR3 totals 13 residues. CDR3 sequence (DNA): TGTGCCAGCAGGCGTCAGCTCACAGATACGCAGTATTTT. Amino acids: CASRRQLTDTQYF. The whole variable domain, remainder taken from reference TRBV11-2 and TRBJ2-3, is EAGVAQSPRYKIIEKRQSVAFWCNPISGHATLYWYQQILGQGPKLLIQFQNNGVVDDSQLPKDRFSAERLKGVDSTLKIQPAKLEDSAVYLCASRRQLTDTQYFGPGTRLTVL.

The CDR3 nucleotides read TGTGCCAGCAGCGACGGACTAGCGGGAGGGGATACGCAGTATTTT. Translating it yields CASSDGLAGGDTQYF. The chain uses TRBV6-4 and TRBJ2-3; TRBD2 aligns across 15 bases. V gave up 6 bases and J gave up 6 bases; unmatched junction bases: 4. Per the germline V gene, CDR1 is MRHNA and CDR2 is SNTAGT. The CDR3 length is 15 residues.

As for this clone: Just one base apart from a much larger clone, this may be a read error. The sample contains more than one DNA sequence encoding this CDR3. This chain uses TRBV6-5 with TRBJ2-1; D remains ambiguous. This CDR3 has 14 amino acids. In germline, CDR1 is MNHEY, CDR2 SVGAGI. CDR3 sequence: CASSSDWSYNEQFF. The CDR3 nucleotides read TGTGCCAGTAGTTCTGACTGGTCCTACAATGAGCAGTTCTTC.

This clone appeared a single time. The chain is built from TRBV4-2 and TRBJ2-7; D may correspond to TRBD1 or TRBD2 (6 bases each). The CDR3 runs 17 residues. V lost 0 bases, J lost 3 bases, and 18 bases lay in between. CDR1 LGHNA and CDR2 YNFKEQ come from the germline V gene. The CDR3 DNA follows: TGTGCCAGCAGCCAAGAAGGGGGGTTCCGGGCAGGCTACGAGCAGTACTTC. This gives the protein CASSQEGGFRAGYEQYF.

The J gene is TRBJ1-6, the V gene TRBV18, with 8 bases lining up with TRBD1. This CDR3 region has 17 residues. Unmatched junction bases numbered 16, after V lost 6 bases and J lost 9 bases. The germline V gene has CDR1 KGHSH and CDR2 LQKENI. CDR3 DNA sequence: TGTGCCAGCTCGCCGCCGACAGGGGTGGTTCAGGGTTCACCCCTCCACTTT. Its protein is CASSPPTGVVQGSPLHF. Drawing the rest from reference TRBV18 and TRBJ1-6, the complete variable domain is NAGVMQNPRHLVRRRGQEARLRCSPMKGHSHVYWYRQLPEEGLKFMVYLQKENIIDESGMPKERFSAEFPKEGPSILRIQQVVRGDSAAYFCASSPPTGVVQGSPLHFGNGTRLTVT.

This clone has just one count. CDR3 nucleotides: TGTGCCAGCAGCTTTCAGGGGGGGAACACCGGGGAGCTGTTTTTT. Protein: CASSFQGGNTGELFF. This chain uses TRBV7-2 with TRBJ2-2, with D possibly TRBD1 on 7 matching bases. The CDR3 runs 15 residues. The V end lost 3 bases, the J end lost 1 base, and 9 bases lay between the germline ends. Germline CDR1 reads SGHTA; CDR2 reads FQGNSA. Full variable domain (rest looked up from reference TRBV7-2 and TRBJ2-2): GAGVSQSPSNKVTEKGKDVELRCDPISGHTALYWYRQSLGQGLEFLIYFQGNSAPDKSGLPSDRFSAERTGGSVSTLTIQRTQQEDSAVYLCASSFQGGNTGELFFGEGSRLTVL.

This chain joins TRBV7-2 and TRBJ1-6, with D unresolved. This CDR3 region has 13 residues. Germline values: CDR1 SGHTA, CDR2 FQGNSA. Trimming took 1 base from V and 9 from J, leaving 7 bases between them. CDR3 amino acids: CASSLDWVSPLHF. For the CDR3, the DNA is TGTGCCAGCAGCTTAGACTGGGTTTCACCCCTCCACTTT.

The CDR3 spells CASSLAENRISYEQYF. For the CDR3, the DNA is TGTGCCAGCAGCTTAGCCGAAAATCGAATCTCCTACGAGCAGTACTTC. This chain joins TRBV7-2 and TRBJ2-7; D ambiguous. There are 16 residues in the CDR3. Germline V gives CDR1 SGHTA, CDR2 FQGNSA. Trimming left V 0 bases short and J 0 bases short, with 12 bases between.

The chain couples TRBV6-5 to TRBJ2-3; 9 bases agree with TRBD1. The CDR3 has 15 amino acids. In germline, CDR1 is MNHEY, CDR2 SVGAGI. V lost 2 bases, J lost 4 bases, and 4 bases stayed unmatched. CDR3 nucleotide sequence: TGTGCCAGCAGTTACCGGACAGGGGTCGCAGATACGCAGTATTTT. Residues: CASSYRTGVADTQYF.

A few counts support this clone. The V gene is TRBV21-1, the J gene TRBJ1-2; the table's D call, TRBD1, has no DNA check behind it. TRBV21-1 corresponds to a pseudogene. The CDR3 extends over 12 amino acids. CDR3 region: CASDRGFGGYTF. CDR3 in DNA: TGTGCCAGTGACAGGGGGTTCGGTGGCTACACCTTC.

The gene calls are TRBV29-1 and TRBJ1-1; no clear D gene. The CDR3 has 12 amino acids. Germline V gene lookup returns CDR1 SQVTM and CDR2 ANQGSEA. Trimming stripped 4 bases from V and 1 base from J, with 7 bases between. CDR3 sequence: CSVATWNTEAFF. As DNA, the CDR3 is TGCAGCGTTGCCACTTGGAACACTGAAGCTTTCTTT.

The V call is TRBV18, the J call TRBJ2-3; 13 bases align to TRBD2. V was clipped by 8 bases and J by 5 bases; unmatched bases: 10. Germline V gene sequence: CDR1 KGHSH, CDR2 LQKENI. The CDR3 loop spans 16 amino acids. The CDR3 nucleotides are TGTGCCAGCCGTGCCGGGACTAGCGGGATTCGAGATACGCAGTATTTT. Protein product: CASRAGTSGIRDTQYF.

The gene calls are TRBV29-1 and TRBJ1-2, with unresolved D. The CDR3 consists of 13 residues. Looked up from germline, CDR1 is SQVTM and CDR2 is ANQGSEA. V was shortened by 2 bases and J by 4 bases, with 11 bases between the two germline ends. The DNA of the CDR3 is TGCAGCGTTGAACCCTACAGCCGCTATGGCTACACCTTC. Its translation: CSVEPYSRYGYTF.

The J gene is TRBJ2-5, the V gene TRBV13; D ambiguous. The CDR3 extends over 13 amino acids. Trimming stripped 1 base from V and 6 bases from J, with 9 bases between. From germline, CDR1 is PRHDT and CDR2 FYEKMQ (reference sequence). The CDR3 reads CASSLDLGKTQYF. CDR3 DNA sequence: TGTGCCAGCAGCTTAGATCTTGGGAAGACCCAGTACTTC.

The V and J genes are TRBV11-2 and TRBJ1-1; the match to TRBD1 covers 7 bases. Germline V lookup: CDR1 SGHAT, CDR2 FQNNGV. This CDR3 region has 13 residues. After removal of 5 bases from V and 3 bases from J, the junction contained 3 bases not matched to a gene. CDR3 DNA sequence: TGTGCCAGCAGCCGCGACAGGGACACTGAAGCTTTCTTT. Protein sequence: CASSRDRDTEAFF.

The CDR3, as DNA: TGCGCCAGCAGCTTGGACAGGGGCCACGAGCAGTACTTC. Amino acid sequence: CASSLDRGHEQYF. This sequence joins TRBV5-1 and TRBJ2-7, with 7 bases fitting TRBD1. The junction had 2 bases not matched to a gene; V was cut back by 0 bases and J by 5 bases. This CDR3 spans 13 amino acids. CDR1 and CDR2 (germline): SGHRS, YFSETQ.

This chain connects TRBV5-5 to TRBJ1-6; 7 nucleotides align to TRBD1. The CDR3 spans 17 residues. The germline gives CDR1 SGHKS, CDR2 YYEKEE (reference sequence). The trim removed 0 bases at V and 3 bases at J, leaving 6 bases unmatched. CDR3 coding DNA: TGTGCCAGCAGCTTGGAGGGGGCCCAACTCTATAATTCACCCCTCCACTTT. It is translated as CASSLEGAQLYNSPLHF.

The rearrangement uses TRBV6-6 and TRBJ2-4, with a possible D match to TRBD2 (6 bases). The germline CDR1 and CDR2 sequences are MNHNY and SVGAGI (reference sequence). The CDR3 is 13 amino acids. V lost 8 bases to trimming and J lost 4 bases, with 12 bases between them. CDR3 region: CASWQAGKNIQYF. CDR3 DNA: TGTGCCAGCTGGCAGGCGGGAAAAAACATTCAGTACTTC.

This clone was detected only once. The rearrangement joins TRBV20-1 to TRBJ1-1; D gene unclear. Per germline, CDR1 DFQATT and CDR2 SNEGSKA (reference sequence). Between the trimmed V and J ends, which lost 3 bases and 2 bases, there was a span of 13 bases. The length of the CDR3 is 14 residues. The CDR3 sequence: CSASIPDINTEAFF. CDR3 nucleotide sequence: TGCAGTGCTAGTATCCCCGATATTAACACTGAAGCTTTCTTT.